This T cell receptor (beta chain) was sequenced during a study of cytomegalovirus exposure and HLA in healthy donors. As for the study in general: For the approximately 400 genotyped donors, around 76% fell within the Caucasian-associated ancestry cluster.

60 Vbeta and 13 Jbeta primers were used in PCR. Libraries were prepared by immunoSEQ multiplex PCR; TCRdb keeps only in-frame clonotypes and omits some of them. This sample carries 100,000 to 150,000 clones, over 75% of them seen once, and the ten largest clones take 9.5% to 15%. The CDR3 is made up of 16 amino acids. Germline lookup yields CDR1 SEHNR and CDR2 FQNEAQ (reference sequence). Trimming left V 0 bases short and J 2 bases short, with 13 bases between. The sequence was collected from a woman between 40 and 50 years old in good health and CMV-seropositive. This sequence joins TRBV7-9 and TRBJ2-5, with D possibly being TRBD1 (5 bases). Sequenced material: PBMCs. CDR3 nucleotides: TGTGCCAGCAGCTTAGCGCAGGGCCTTTCACAAGAGACCCAGTACTTC. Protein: CASSLAQGLSQETQYF. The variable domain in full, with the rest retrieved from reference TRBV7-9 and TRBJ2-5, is DTGVSQNPRHKITKRGQNVTFRCDPISEHNRLYWYRQTLGQGPEFLTYFQNEAQLEKSRLLSDRFSAERPKGSFSTLEIQRTEQGDSAMYLCASSLAQGLSQETQYFGPGTRLLVL.